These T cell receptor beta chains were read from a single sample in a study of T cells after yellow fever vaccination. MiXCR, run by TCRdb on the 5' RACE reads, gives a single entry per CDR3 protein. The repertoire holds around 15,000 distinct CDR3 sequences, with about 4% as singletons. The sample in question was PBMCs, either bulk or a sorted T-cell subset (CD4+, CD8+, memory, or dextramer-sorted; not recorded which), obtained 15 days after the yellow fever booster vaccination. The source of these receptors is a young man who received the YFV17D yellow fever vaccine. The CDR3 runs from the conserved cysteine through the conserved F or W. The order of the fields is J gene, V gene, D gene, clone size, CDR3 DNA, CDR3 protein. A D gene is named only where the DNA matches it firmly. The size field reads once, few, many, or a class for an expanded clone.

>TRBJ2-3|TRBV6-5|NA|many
TGTGCCAGCAGTTACGAGGGCACAGATACGCAGTATTTT
CASSYEGTDTQYF
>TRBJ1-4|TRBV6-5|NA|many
TGTGCCAGCAGTTACACGAGGGGGGGGGGCCAACGAAAACTGTTTTTT
CASSYTRGGGQRKLFF
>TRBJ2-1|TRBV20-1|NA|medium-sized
TGCAGTGCTAGAGACCCCCGAGGCAATGAGCAGTTCTTC
CSARDPRGNEQFF
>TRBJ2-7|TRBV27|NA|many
TGTGCCAAACGCCGGGCCCCACAGAGATACTACGAGCAGTACTTC
CAKRRAPQRYYEQYF
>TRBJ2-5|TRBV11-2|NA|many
TGTGCCAGCAGCCCCTCCCGCGACCAAGAGACCCAGTACTTC
CASSPSRDQETQYF
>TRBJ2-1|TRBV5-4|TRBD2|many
TGTGCCAGCAGCTTGTCTAGCGGGAAGAATGAGCAGTTCTTC
CASSLSSGKNEQFF
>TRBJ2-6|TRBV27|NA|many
TGTGCCAGCAGTTTATCGTGGGGGGCCAACGTCCTGACTTTC
CASSLSWGANVLTF
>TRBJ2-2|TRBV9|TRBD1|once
TGTGCCAGCGGGACAGGGTGGACCACCGGGGAGCTGTTTTTT
CASGTGWTTGELFF
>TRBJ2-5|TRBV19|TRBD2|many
TGTGCCAGTAGTATGCCCAATGTGGCGGGAGCCCACCAAGAGACCCAGTACTTC
CASSMPNVAGAHQETQYF
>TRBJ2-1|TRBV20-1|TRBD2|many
TGCAGTGCTGCCGGGACTAGCGGGCTCAATGAGCAGTTCTTC
CSAAGTSGLNEQFF
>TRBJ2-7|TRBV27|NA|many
TGTGCCAGCAGTTTCGGAGGGGCGGGCGAGCAGTACTTC
CASSFGGAGEQYF
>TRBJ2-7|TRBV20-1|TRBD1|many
TGCAGTGCTAGAGATCGGGACAGGACACGTTACGAGCAGTACTTC
CSARDRDRTRYEQYF